This entry lists 26 T cell receptor beta chains sequenced from one sample in a study of blood T cell repertoires in COVID-19. Some clones are missing from TCRdb's copy, which holds only in-frame ones; the method was immunoSEQ multiplex PCR. Seen here are a few hundred thousand clones, around 85% observed once, and the top ten hold around 3.4%. Sequencing was carried out using peripheral blood. The receptors were gathered from a woman aged 18-29 years with acute or convalescent COVID-19.

The rearrangement links TRBV27 to TRBJ2-7, with 9 nucleotides matching TRBD2. CDR1 MNHEY and CDR2 SMNVEV come from the germline V gene (reference sequence). The CDR3 totals 15 residues. The V gene end was trimmed by 3 bases and the J gene end by 6 bases; junction bases not matched to a gene: 9. The CDR3 reads CASSLKAGGLAEQYF. The CDR3 bases are TGTGCCAGCAGTTTGAAGGCGGGAGGGCTAGCCGAGCAGTACTTC.

The chain employs TRBV5-1 and TRBJ2-7; the match to TRBD2 covers 14 bases. V was clipped by 0 bases and J by 2 bases; unmatched bases: 7. The CDR3 sequence is 18 residues long. The germline V gene encodes CDR1 SGHRS and CDR2 YFSETQ. The CDR3 sequence: CASSLGGLAGGRTYEQYF. The CDR3 nucleotides are TGCGCCAGCAGCTTGGGAGGACTAGCGGGAGGACGAACCTACGAGCAGTACTTC.

The chain uses TRBV5-1 and TRBJ2-7, with 8 nucleotides matching TRBD1. The germline V gene encodes CDR1 SGHRS and CDR2 YFSETQ. Germline trimming cut 0 bases from V and 9 bases from J; bases unmatched to any gene: 23. The CDR3 is 19 amino acids. In DNA, the CDR3 is TGCGCCAGCAGCTTGGCCGGAGTTTACCGCAGGGGGCGCTCCCTCGTGCAGTACTTC. Protein: CASSLAGVYRRGRSLVQYF.

This clone has ten or more counts. The chain joins TRBV29-1 to TRBJ2-7; 8 bases line up with TRBD1. Germline CDR1 reads SQVTM; CDR2 reads ANQGSEA. The CDR3 spans 19 residues. J lost 1 base, V lost 0 bases, and 17 bases had no gene match. CDR3 amino acids: CSVEDPRTGKGAYSYEQYF. The CDR3 nucleotides are TGCAGCGTTGAAGACCCACGGACAGGGAAGGGGGCCTATTCCTACGAGCAGTACTTC.

This clone was recorded once. This chain links TRBV5-1 with TRBJ2-2, with TRBD2 identical over 14 bases. The CDR3 sequence is 17 residues long. Germline V gives CDR1 SGHRS, CDR2 YFSETQ. V lost 4 bases to trimming and J lost 2 bases; unmatched junction nucleotides: 4. CDR3 sequence reads: CASSRGLAGVNTGELFF. CDR3 nucleotide sequence: TGCGCCAGCAGCCGGGGACTAGCGGGAGTAAACACCGGGGAGCTGTTTTTT. The complete variable domain, with remaining parts taken from reference TRBV5-1 and TRBJ2-2, reads KAGVTQTPRYLIKTRGQQVTLSCSPISGHRSVSWYQQTPGQGLQFLFEYFSETQRNKGNFPGRFSGRQFSNSRSEMNVSTLELGDSALYLCASSRGLAGVNTGELFFGEGSRLTVL.

The V call is TRBV3-1 (or the pseudogene TRBV3-2), the J call TRBJ1-1, with D unclear. The V gene's germline CDR1 is LGHDT and CDR2 YNNKEL (reference sequence). The V end lost 1 base, the J end lost 0 bases, and 6 bases lay between the germline ends. This CDR3 is 14 amino acids long. This CDR3 reads CASSQGGLNTEAFF. The CDR3 DNA is TGTGCCAGCAGCCAAGGAGGCCTGAACACTGAAGCTTTCTTT.

About this clone itself: This same CDR3 is encoded by further DNA sequences in the sample. The genes are TRBV28 and TRBJ1-6, with a tentative D call TRBD1 (5 bases). The CDR3 covers 14 residues. V lost 6 bases, J lost 7 bases, and 13 bases lay in between. The V gene's germline CDR1 is MDHEN and CDR2 SYDVKM. The CDR3 coding sequence is TGTGCCAGCAGGGGGGGTAGCGGCAATTCACCCCTCCACTTT. It codes for CASRGGSGNSPLHF.

The chain couples TRBV7-2 to TRBJ2-5; weak D call: TRBD2 (6 bases). V lost 5 bases, J lost 2 bases, and 18 bases lay in between. Germline lookup yields CDR1 SGHTA and CDR2 FQGNSA. There are 16 residues in the CDR3. CDR3 loop: CASSPKLRAGQETQYF. The CDR3 region has the DNA TGTGCCAGCAGCCCGAAGTTACGGGCGGGGCAAGAGACCCAGTACTTC.

This clone was seen more than once but under ten times. This chain joins TRBV6-5 and TRBJ2-3; TRBD1 matches at 9 bases. CDR1 is MNHEY and CDR2 is SVGAGI in the germline V gene. This CDR3 has 14 residues. V lost 5 bases and J lost 2; bases outside the gene matches: 2. The DNA of the CDR3 is TGTGCCAGCAGTCTACAGGGGGCCACAGATACGCAGTATTTT. Translating it yields CASSLQGATDTQYF.

This rearrangement joins TRBV6-5 to TRBJ1-6; D uncertain. This CDR3 comprises 15 residues. Germline V gene data show CDR1 as MNHEY and CDR2 as SVGAGI. Trimming stripped 0 bases from V and 7 bases from J, with 10 bases between. CDR3 residues: CASSYSAAENSPLHF. CDR3 DNA: TGTGCCAGCAGTTACTCAGCGGCAGAAAATTCACCCCTCCACTTT.

V usage is TRBV9 and J usage is TRBJ2-1, with 11 nucleotides matching TRBD2. The ends lost 3 bases at V and 10 bases at J; junction bases unmatched: 9. The CDR3 sequence is 15 residues long. Germline loops: CDR1 SGDLS, CDR2 YYNGEE. The CDR3 loop is CASSGTSGGFGEQFF. The CDR3 region has the DNA TGTGCCAGCAGCGGTACTAGCGGGGGTTTTGGCGAGCAGTTCTTC. The variable domain in full, completed from reference TRBV9 and TRBJ2-1, reads DSGVTQTPKHLITATGQRVTLRCSPRSGDLSVYWYQQSLDQGLQFLIQYYNGEERAKGNILERFSAQQFPDLHSELNLSSLELGDSALYFCASSGTSGGFGEQFFGPGTRLTVL.

The chain couples TRBV6-5 to TRBJ2-2; TRBD1 aligns across 9 bases. The CDR3 runs to 15 residues. With V trimmed by 7 bases and J by 2 bases, 5 bases remained unmatched. Germline CDR1 and CDR2: MNHEY and SVGAGI. CDR3 sequence reads: CASTAGQGNTGELFF. CDR3 DNA sequence: TGTGCCAGCACTGCGGGACAGGGTAACACCGGGGAGCTGTTTTTT.

The chain combines TRBV9 with TRBJ1-3, with a tentative D call TRBD1 (5 bases). Trimming stripped 0 bases from V and 2 bases from J, with 9 bases between. The CDR3 runs 15 residues. Per the germline V gene, CDR1 is SGDLS and CDR2 is YYNGEE. CDR3 region: CASSVASGAGNTIYF. The CDR3 region has the DNA TGTGCCAGCAGCGTAGCGTCGGGGGCTGGAAACACCATATATTTT. Looking up the rest from reference TRBV9 and TRBJ1-3 gives the full variable domain: DSGVTQTPKHLITATGQRVTLRCSPRSGDLSVYWYQQSLDQGLQFLIQYYNGEERAKGNILERFSAQQFPDLHSELNLSSLELGDSALYFCASSVASGAGNTIYFGEGSWLTVV.

The chain recombines TRBV5-1 with TRBJ1-1, with a weak D call TRBD1 (6 bases). This CDR3 has 15 amino acids. Germline CDR1 and CDR2: SGHRS and YFSETQ. Trimming removed 3 bases from V and 3 bases from J, with 15 bases in between. DNA of the CDR3: TGCGCCAGCAGCTCGACAGGCTCCCCGGACACTGAAGCTTTCTTT. This sequence encodes CASSSTGSPDTEAFF.

This chain connects TRBV5-1 to TRBJ2-1; maybe TRBD1 (5 bases). The V end was cut by 3 bases, the J end by 4 bases, with 11 bases between. Germline V gives CDR1 SGHRS, CDR2 YFSETQ. This CDR3 is built from 14 residues. This CDR3 reads CASSSTTVYNEQFF. CDR3 nucleotide sequence: TGCGCCAGCAGCTCAACGACAGTTTACAATGAGCAGTTCTTC.

CDR3: CASSQLTDQPQHF. DNA of the CDR3: TGTGCCAGCAGCCAATTAACAGATCAGCCCCAGCATTTT. The chain joins TRBV16 to TRBJ1-5, with D unclear. With 1 base removed from V and 5 bases from J, the gap between germline ends came to 6 bases. Germline CDR1 is KGHSY and CDR2 is FQNENV. CDR3 length: 13 amino acids.

This clone was observed a handful of times. The genes are TRBV9 and TRBJ2-3; the D gene is possibly TRBD2 (5 bases). Between the trimmed V and J ends, which lost 3 bases and 2 bases, there was a span of 13 bases. Germline-derived CDR1 and CDR2 are SGDLS and YYNGEE. This CDR3 is 15 amino acids long. The CDR3 reads CASSALEGFTDTQYF. CDR3 DNA sequence: TGTGCCAGCAGCGCCCTAGAGGGATTCACAGATACGCAGTATTTT.

The V and J genes are TRBV4-1 and TRBJ1-1, with D uncertain. V lost 1 base and J 2 bases, leaving 8 bases between the germline ends. The germline gives CDR1 MGHRA, CDR2 YSYEKL. This CDR3 contains 14 residues. CDR3 in amino acids: CASSQAQINTEAFF. The CDR3 DNA reads TGCGCCAGCAGCCAAGCTCAGATCAACACTGAAGCTTTCTTT.

The genes are TRBV10-2 and TRBJ1-3; tentative D call: TRBD1 (5 bases). Trimming shortened V by 5 bases and J by 4 bases, and 9 bases separated the two germline ends. Germline CDR1 is WSHSY and CDR2 is SAAADI. CDR3 length: 13 amino acids. The CDR3 DNA sequence: TGCGCCAGCAGTACAGGAGTCGGAAACACCATATATTTT. The encoded protein is CASSTGVGNTIYF.

The V and J genes are TRBV12-3 or TRBV12-4 and TRBJ1-1; 8 bases fit TRBD1. CDR3 length equals 13 residues. The V and J ends lost 5 bases and 6 bases, in that order; junction bases with no gene match: 5. CDR3 DNA: TGTGCCAGCAGTCCCCGGACAGGGCCTGAAGCTTTCTTT. Protein product: CASSPRTGPEAFF.

The V gene is TRBV14, the J gene TRBJ1-4, with D hard to call. Germline values: CDR1 SGHDN, CDR2 FVKESK. This CDR3 is built from 14 residues. The V end was cut by 4 bases, the J end by 0 bases, with 6 bases between. The CDR3 region is CASSRGTTNEKLFF. For the CDR3, the DNA is TGTGCCAGCAGCCGAGGGACAACTAATGAAAAACTGTTTTTT.

At least ten counts were recorded for this clone. This chain connects TRBV5-4 to TRBJ1-2; D may be TRBD1 (5 bases). The ends were cut back, 0 bases at V and 5 bases at J, with 11 bases in the middle. Germline V gives CDR1 SGHNT, CDR2 YYREEE (reference sequence). The CDR3 sequence is 14 residues long. CDR3 region: CASSLEGTQYGYTF. Written as DNA, the CDR3 is TGTGCCAGCAGCTTGGAGGGGACTCAGTATGGCTACACCTTC.

The chain joins TRBV7-9 to TRBJ2-1; perhaps TRBD2 as D (6 bases). Per the germline V gene, CDR1 is SEHNR and CDR2 is FQNEAQ (reference sequence). V lost 6 bases to trimming and J lost 15 bases, with 30 bases between them. This CDR3 is 16 amino acids long. In DNA form, the CDR3 reads TGTGCCAGCAGAAAAGGTGGCGGGGAGGCCGGGAATCCCGCGTTCTTC. Residues: CASRKGGGEAGNPAFF. The variable domain in full, completed from reference TRBV7-9 and TRBJ2-1, reads DTGVSQNPRHKITKRGQNVTFRCDPISEHNRLYWYRQTLGQGPEFLTYFQNEAQLEKSRLLSDRFSAERPKGSFSTLEIQRTEQGDSAMYLCASRKGGGEAGNPAFFGPGTRLTVL.

This chain uses TRBV19 with TRBJ1-3, with a tentative D call TRBD1 (5 bases). This CDR3 comprises 15 residues. V dropped 4 bases and J dropped 2 bases, with 12 bases sitting between them. Per the germline V gene, CDR1 is LNHDA and CDR2 is SQIVND (reference sequence). The CDR3 reads CASSTYRNAGNTIYF. The CDR3 DNA is TGTGCCAGTAGTACCTACAGGAACGCTGGAAACACCATATATTTT.

J is TRBJ2-2 and V is TRBV24-1; 8 bases agree with TRBD1. Germline loops: CDR1 KGHDR, CDR2 SFDVKD. J was trimmed by 5 bases and V by 6 bases; bases with no gene match: 4. This CDR3 comprises 14 residues. The CDR3 loop reads CATSSTGGTGELFF. CDR3 nucleotide sequence: TGTGCCACCAGTTCAACAGGGGGTACCGGGGAGCTGTTTTTT.

The rearrangement links TRBV30 to TRBJ1-2; tentatively, D is TRBD1 (5 bases). The CDR3 loop spans 14 amino acids. Germline V gene lookup returns CDR1 GTSNPN and CDR2 SVGIG (reference sequence). Trimming took off 8 bases at V and 4 bases at J, with 20 bases between the two ends. The CDR3 region is CALTPVGDFYGYTF. The CDR3 region has the DNA TGTGCCCTGACACCGGTAGGGGATTTCTATGGCTACACCTTC.